Listed below are T cell receptor beta chains from one sample, sequenced in a study of CXCR3-negative and CXCR3-positive naive CD8 T cells. TCRdb derives one entry per CDR3 protein from the 5' RACE reads, leaving out DNA. The sample holds thousands of distinct CDR3 sequences. The sequencing input was naive CXCR3- CD8+ T cells from blood. The receptors were sampled from a human donor in good health. Some clones in this sample may be carry-over from other donors' samples. The CDR3 runs from the conserved cysteine through the conserved F or W. A row's size may be missing; if present it is once, few, many or a size class.

size: NA; J: TRBJ2-5; length: 16; V: TRBV10-2; CDR3: CASSESDRASQETQYF
size: NA; J: TRBJ2-2; length: 16; V: TRBV11-2; CDR3: CASSLGFSGITGELFF
size: NA; J: TRBJ2-7; length: 16; V: TRBV30; CDR3: CAWSVPSQGNPYEQYF
size: NA; J: TRBJ2-7; length: 15; V: TRBV5-6; CDR3: CASSAGQGRTYEQYF
size: large; J: TRBJ2-2; length: 11; V: TRBV5-6; CDR3: CASRGTGELFF
size: NA; J: TRBJ1-1; length: 13; V: TRBV29-1; CDR3: CSVDEDPNTEAFF
size: medium-sized; J: TRBJ2-5; length: 20; V: TRBV29-1; CDR3: CSVETLNTGTSGVPQETQYF
size: NA; J: TRBJ2-7; length: 12; V: TRBV3-1; CDR3: CASSQSSYEQYF
size: NA; J: TRBJ2-2; length: 17; V: TRBV11-2; CDR3: CASSLDTLGDDTGELFF
size: NA; J: TRBJ2-1; length: 14; V: TRBV4-3; CDR3: CASSPGASYNEQFF
size: NA; J: TRBJ1-3; length: 15; V: TRBV5-6; CDR3: CASNKQGFTGNTIYF
size: NA; J: TRBJ1-1; length: 13; V: TRBV4-3; CDR3: CASSHLGNTEAFF
size: NA; J: TRBJ1-1; length: 14; V: TRBV19; CDR3: CASVPGQGATEAFF
size: medium-sized; J: TRBJ1-4; length: 13; V: TRBV20-1; CDR3: CGQLGGIGEKLFF
size: NA; J: TRBJ2-2; length: 12; V: TRBV29-1; CDR3: CSVEGPTGELFF
size: medium-sized; J: TRBJ2-1; length: 17; V: TRBV12-3/TRBV12-4; CDR3: CASSLLRTGSSYNEQFF
size: NA; J: TRBJ1-1; length: 16; V: TRBV3-1; CDR3: CASSQERTGWFTEAFF
size: NA; J: TRBJ2-1; length: 19; V: TRBV29-1; CDR3: CSVEERARNPLSSYNEQFF
size: medium-sized; J: TRBJ1-1; length: 14; V: TRBV5-1; CDR3: CASSPAGANTEAFF
size: medium-sized; J: TRBJ2-1; length: 17; V: TRBV20-1; CDR3: CSASLAGGPISYNEQFF
size: NA; J: TRBJ1-2; length: 13; V: TRBV29-1; CDR3: CSVLNVGNYGYTF
size: medium-sized; J: TRBJ1-2; length: 13; V: TRBV7-2; CDR3: CASSLGVGDGYTF
size: medium-sized; J: TRBJ2-7; length: 14; V: TRBV7-2; CDR3: CASTAAGSSYEQYF
size: NA; J: TRBJ2-2; length: 13; V: TRBV29-1; CDR3: CSYSNANTGELFF
size: NA; J: TRBJ2-7; length: 19; V: TRBV27; CDR3: CASSLSYPTGAPPSYEQYF
size: NA; J: TRBJ1-2; length: 14; V: TRBV13; CDR3: CASSSGGWPYGYTF
size: medium-sized; J: TRBJ2-3; length: 17; V: TRBV7-9; CDR3: CASSLALLAGREDTQYF
size: NA; J: TRBJ2-7; length: 14; V: TRBV2; CDR3: CASTSHSPGYEQYF
size: medium-sized; J: TRBJ1-1; length: 14; V: TRBV18; CDR3: CASLPGDLNTEAFF
size: NA; J: TRBJ2-7; length: 14; V: TRBV29-1; CDR3: CSVEKASRGSEQYF
size: NA; J: TRBJ2-7; length: 15; V: TRBV29-1; CDR3: CRVEEQERGYYEQYF
size: NA; J: TRBJ2-1; length: 12; V: TRBV29-1; CDR3: CSGEGGYNEQFF
size: NA; J: TRBJ2-2; length: 17; V: TRBV13; CDR3: CASSRLTSGRAGGELFF
size: medium-sized; J: TRBJ2-1; length: 16; V: TRBV7-6; CDR3: CASSLNYRSSYNEQFF
size: NA; J: TRBJ2-2; length: 16; V: TRBV30; CDR3: CAWTSPIESHTGELFF
size: NA; J: TRBJ1-1; length: 12; V: TRBV20-1; CDR3: CSARDENTAAFF
size: NA; J: TRBJ2-7; length: 15; V: TRBV11-1; CDR3: CASSLLVGSSYEQYF
size: medium-sized; J: TRBJ2-7; length: 15; V: TRBV12-5; CDR3: CASGIGSYQGYEQYF
size: NA; J: TRBJ2-7; length: 15; V: TRBV6-2/TRBV6-3; CDR3: CASSKGQTSSYEQYF
size: medium-sized; J: TRBJ2-1; length: 14; V: TRBV12-3/TRBV12-4; CDR3: CASSFTGANNEQFF
size: medium-sized; J: TRBJ1-2; length: 17; V: TRBV7-9; CDR3: CASSLAPRDRGNYGYTF
size: NA; J: TRBJ1-5; length: 12; V: TRBV7-9; CDR3: CASSLNGQPQHF
size: NA; J: TRBJ1-6; length: 14; V: TRBV15; CDR3: CATKQSSYNSPLHF
size: medium-sized; J: TRBJ2-5; length: 14; V: TRBV29-1; CDR3: CSVPGRVVQETQYF
size: NA; J: TRBJ1-1; length: 12; V: TRBV12-5; CDR3: CASGLGNTEAFF
size: medium-sized; J: TRBJ2-1; length: 16; V: TRBV29-1; CDR3: CSVEETQVSSYNEQFF
size: NA; J: TRBJ2-7; length: 11; V: TRBV5-1; CDR3: CASSSNYEQYF
size: NA; J: TRBJ1-1; length: 14; V: TRBV20-1; CDR3: CSARDLVGNTEAFF
size: NA; J: TRBJ2-1; length: 17; V: TRBV6-2/TRBV6-3; CDR3: CASSYWTSGWAYNEQFF
size: NA; J: TRBJ2-3; length: 14; V: TRBV2; CDR3: CASPGGGVEDTQYF
size: medium-sized; J: TRBJ2-1; length: 14; V: TRBV25-1; CDR3: CASIKVYGNNEQFF
size: NA; J: TRBJ2-7; length: 15; V: TRBV6-1; CDR3: CASSADRISSYEQYF
size: NA; J: TRBJ2-3; length: 12; V: TRBV14; CDR3: CASSQYQDTQYF
size: NA; J: TRBJ1-1; length: 14; V: TRBV6-5; CDR3: CASSYSRGGTEAFF
size: medium-sized; J: TRBJ2-6; length: 16; V: TRBV6-5; CDR3: CASSGRGGFGANVLTF
size: NA; J: TRBJ2-5; length: 14; V: TRBV21-1; CDR3: CASSKDRDEETQYF